These 19 T cell receptor beta chains were all obtained from the same sample, sequenced in a study of breast tumors, draining lymph nodes, adjacent tissues. TCRdb used MiXCR to reprocess the multiplex PCR reads, holding one entry per CDR3 protein. This sample has around 290,000 distinct CDR3 sequences, with 30% found just once. Samples came from axillary lymph nodes draining the breast cancer. What was sequenced was axillary lymph node tissue. These receptors were collected from a female donor with breast cancer. Some clones in this sample may be carry-over from other donors' samples.

This clonotype was picked up many times. The chain carries TRBV4-2 and TRBJ2-2, with 7 bases matching TRBD2. CDR1 is LGHNA, CDR2 YNFKEQ, per germline. V lost 2 bases and J lost 3; bases outside the gene matches: 12. This CDR3 spans 18 amino acids. The CDR3 bases are TGTGCCAGCAGCCAACACTGGGGAGCGGGGTTAGACACCGGGGAGCTGTTTTTT. Protein sequence: CASSQHWGAGLDTGELFF.

About this clonotype: A much more abundant neighbour one base away suggests this may be a read error. This chain joins TRBV11-3 and TRBJ1-2; D is unresolved. The CDR3 spans 11 residues. The germline CDR1 and CDR2 sequences are SGHNT and YENEEA. The chain's CDR3 is CASSASYGSTF. The CDR3 nucleotides read TGTGCCAGCAGCGCCTCCTATGGCTCCACCTTC. Full variable domain (missing parts from reference TRBV11-3 and TRBJ1-2): EAGVVQSPRYKIIEKKQPVAFWCNPISGHNTLYWYLQNLGQGPELLIRYENEEAVDDSQLPKDRFSAERLKGVDSTLKIQPAELGDSAVYLCASSASYGSTFGSGTRLTVV.

This clonotype was counted a few times. This may be a read error, as it is one base from a much larger clone. The CDR3 end shows no conserved phenylalanine or tryptophan, and so a read error is likely. The V and J genes are TRBV9 and TRBJ2-2; D uncertain. The CDR3 has 13 residues. Trimming left V 7 bases short and J 1 base short, with 8 bases between. Germline values: CDR1 SGDLS, CDR2 YYNGEE. The CDR3 DNA sequence: TGTGCCAGCGGGCGGATGAACACCGGGGAGCTGTTTTCT. This codes for CASGRMNTGELFS.

J is TRBJ2-3 and V is TRBV20-1; TRBD2 matches 15 bases. Germline CDR1 and CDR2: DFQATT and SNEGSKA (reference sequence). The CDR3 has 17 residues. Trimming removed 1 base from V and 4 bases from J; junction bases left unmatched: 6. DNA of the CDR3: TGCAGTGCTAGAGGAGGGACTAGCGGGAGGATAGCAGATACGCAGTATTTT. This codes for CSARGGTSGRIADTQYF.

V and J are TRBV18 and TRBJ2-7, with D tentatively TRBD1 (6 bases). This CDR3 is 13 amino acids long. V lost 4 bases and J 2 bases, leaving 9 bases between the germline ends. Germline-derived CDR1 and CDR2 are KGHSH and LQKENI. The CDR3 nucleotides are TGTGCCAGCTCACAGGACAGAGCCTACGAGCAGTACTTC. Translated, it gives CASSQDRAYEQYF.

The chain combines TRBV5-1 with TRBJ2-5; a possible D gene is TRBD1 (5 bases). V was shortened by 4 bases and J by 5 bases, with 15 bases between the two germline ends. Looked up from germline, CDR1 is SGHRS and CDR2 is YFSETQ. This CDR3 comprises 14 residues. The CDR3: CASSLGNRGETQYF. CDR3 nucleotides: TGCGCCAGCAGCCTAGGGAATAGGGGCGAGACCCAGTACTTC.

This clonotype has ten or more counts. The V call is TRBV19, the J call TRBJ2-7; no definite D call. The CDR3 consists of 14 residues. CDR1 is LNHDA, CDR2 SQIVND, per germline (reference sequence). Trimming removed 5 bases from V and 0 bases from J, with 11 bases in between. The CDR3 reads CASSYKRSSYEQYF. The CDR3 nucleotides read TGTGCCAGTAGTTATAAAAGAAGCTCCTACGAGCAGTACTTC.

This clonotype has at least ten counts. The rearrangement joins TRBV30 to TRBJ2-5; TRBD2 aligns across 11 bases. Trimming took 0 bases from V and 13 from J; bases not matched to a gene: 10. This CDR3 has 14 amino acids. Germline V gives CDR1 GTSNPN, CDR2 SVGIG (reference sequence). The CDR3 loop reads CAWSVLAGARGLYF. CDR3 bases: TGTGCCTGGAGTGTACTAGCGGGAGCTAGGGGGCTGTACTTC.

Points on this clonotype: A single base separates this from a much larger clone, so it may be a read error. The chain carries TRBV6-2 or TRBV6-3 and TRBJ2-7, with TRBD2 identical over 11 bases. Losses at the gene ends were 6 bases for V and 4 bases for J; bases not matched to a gene: 5. This CDR3 region has 14 residues. Germline V gene sequence: CDR1 MNHEY, CDR2 SVGEGT. DNA for the CDR3: TGTGCCAGCAGATTAACTAGCGGGAGTTACGAGCAGTACTTC. As protein: CASRLTSGSYEQYF.

This clonotype was counted between two and nine times. The chain links TRBV18 to TRBJ2-7, with 7 bases identical to TRBD1. After removal of 4 bases from V and 4 bases from J, the junction contained 7 bases not matched to a gene. Germline V gene data show CDR1 as KGHSH and CDR2 as LQKENI. This CDR3 has 14 amino acids. CDR3 amino acids: CASSQQGPPYEQYF. The CDR3 region has the DNA TGTGCCAGCTCACAACAGGGGCCCCCATACGAGCAGTACTTC. The full variable domain, rest sourced from reference TRBV18 and TRBJ2-7, is NAGVMQNPRHLVRRRGQEARLRCSPMKGHSHVYWYRQLPEEGLKFMVYLQKENIIDESGMPKERFSAEFPKEGPSILRIQQVVRGDSAAYFCASSQQGPPYEQYFGPGTRLTVT.

Regarding this clonotype: A clone one base away is much larger, so this may be a read error. V gene TRBV11-2 combines with J gene TRBJ2-7; tentative D call: TRBD2 (5 bases). Germline values: CDR1 SGHAT, CDR2 FQNNGV. The CDR3 contains 13 residues. The germline V and J ends were trimmed by 1 base and 7 bases, with 11 bases remaining between them. The CDR3 DNA is TGTGCCAGCAGCTTAGGGGGAGTGGGTGAGCAGTACTTC. Its protein product is CASSLGGVGEQYF.

This clonotype has just a few counts. A read error may be the cause here, since a much bigger clone is one base away. The chain couples TRBV7-2 to TRBJ1-6; possibly TRBD1 for D (5 bases). The CDR3 extends over 18 amino acids. Germline lookup yields CDR1 SGHTA and CDR2 FQGNSA. CDR3 region: CASSTTGPPSSYNPPLHF. CDR3 nucleotide sequence: TGTGCCAGCAGCACCACGGGGCCCCCGAGCTCCTATAATCCACCCCTCCACTTT.

The chain combines TRBV20-1 with TRBJ1-6; 7 bases match TRBD1. The CDR3 has 18 amino acids. Looked up from germline, CDR1 is DFQATT and CDR2 is SNEGSKA (reference sequence). Trimming cost V 1 base and J 7 bases; bases outside gene matches: 16. The CDR3 loop reads CSARVSPRTGRHNSPLHF. Written as DNA, the CDR3 is TGCAGTGCTAGAGTTTCCCCGCGGACAGGCCGTCACAATTCACCCCTCCACTTT.

This clonotype was observed at least ten times. The CDR3 region has the DNA TGCGCCAGCAGTCACGGGACAATCCAAGAGACCCAGTACTTC. Amino acids: CASSHGTIQETQYF. This sequence joins TRBV10-1 and TRBJ2-5, with D tentatively TRBD1 (6 bases). Germline values: CDR1 WNHNN, CDR2 SYGVQD (reference sequence). CDR3 length: 14 amino acids. The germline V and J ends were trimmed by 5 bases and 1 base, with 11 bases remaining between them.

This clonotype was counted at least ten times. The V gene is TRBV5-1, the J gene TRBJ1-3; D uncertain. From germline, CDR1 is SGHRS and CDR2 YFSETQ. The CDR3 extends over 17 amino acids. Deletions cut 0 bases from V and 0 bases from J, with 13 bases between. DNA of the CDR3: TGCGCCAGCAGCTTGGACGCCGGCCCCTCCTCTGGAAACACCATATATTTT. Translation: CASSLDAGPSSGNTIYF.

This clonotype was observed at least ten times. The CDR3 is CASSLTTGGVHEQYF. CDR3 bases: TGTGCCAGCAGTCTTACTACAGGGGGCGTCCACGAGCAGTACTTC. The chain employs TRBV7-9 and TRBJ2-7; TRBD1 agrees at 9 bases. The V gene end was trimmed by 6 bases and the J gene end by 5 bases; junction bases not matched to a gene: 11. CDR1 and CDR2 from the germline V gene are SEHNR and FQNEAQ (reference sequence). There are 15 residues in the CDR3.

This clonotype was detected many times. V usage is TRBV29-1 and J usage is TRBJ1-4, with a tentative D call TRBD1 (6 bases). V lost 3 bases to trimming and J lost 10 bases, with 21 bases between them. The CDR3 loop spans 15 amino acids. From germline, CDR1 is SQVTM and CDR2 ANQGSEA. The CDR3 DNA follows: TGCAGCGTTGAGGCCAGGGGCGCAGGCGCTGGAAAACTGTTTTTT. Translated, it gives CSVEARGAGAGKLFF. The full variable domain, with the rest looked up from reference TRBV29-1 and TRBJ1-4, is SAVISQKPSRDICQRGTSLTIQCQVDSQVTMMFWYRQQPGQSLTLIATANQGSEATYESGFVIDKFPISRPNLTFSTLTVSNMSPEDSSIYLCSVEARGAGAGKLFFGSGTQLSVL.

This chain connects TRBV11-2 to TRBJ1-6, with a weak D call TRBD1 (6 bases). CDR1 and CDR2 (germline): SGHAT, FQNNGV. The ends were cut back, 1 base at V and 8 bases at J, with 9 bases in the middle. The CDR3 runs 14 residues. Here the CDR3 reads CASSLGQVYSPLHF. In nucleotides, the CDR3 is TGTGCCAGCAGCTTAGGACAGGTCTATTCACCCCTCCACTTT.

The rearrangement joins TRBV20-1 to TRBJ1-4; weak D call: TRBD1 (6 bases). There are 14 residues in the CDR3. Between the trimmed V and J ends, which lost 1 base and 8 bases, there was a span of 14 bases. Looked up from germline, CDR1 is DFQATT and CDR2 is SNEGSKA (reference sequence). The CDR3 DNA reads TGCAGTGCTAGAGTCCATACCACAGGGGAAAAACTGTTTTTT. Its protein product is CSARVHTTGEKLFF.